These T cell receptor beta chains were read from a single sample in a study of shared clonotypes between healthy human individuals. The method was immunoSEQ multiplex PCR; TCRdb's version includes in-frame clones alone and lacks a portion of them. The profile shows approximately 95,000 clones, roughly two thirds of them singletons. Sequences were obtained from memory CD8+ T cells sorted from blood. The receptor source for this set is a man aged 30 to 45 in good health. CDR3s include the opening cysteine and the closing phenylalanine or tryptophan. D genes are given only for firm matches. Not all rows give a size; the values are once, few, many and, for expanded clones, a class.

j_gene | len | d_gene | v_gene | abundance | CDR3aa | CDR3nt
TRBJ1-2 | 13 | NA | TRBV16 | NA | CASSQSSRVGYTF | TGTGCCAGCAGCCAATCTTCCAGGGTTGGCTACACCTTC
TRBJ1-1 | 13 | NA | TRBV28 | NA | CASSPASYAEAFF | TGTGCCAGCAGTCCGGCGTCCTATGCTGAAGCTTTCTTT
TRBJ2-7 | 13 | TRBD2 | TRBV5-5 | NA | CASSQTSGYEQYF | TGTGCCAGCAGCCAGACTAGCGGCTACGAGCAGTACTTC
TRBJ2-2 | 14 | NA | TRBV6-4 | NA | CASSARDDVGELFF | TGTGCCAGCAGTGCCAGGGACGATGTCGGGGAGCTGTTTTTT
TRBJ2-5 | 14 | TRBD2 | TRBV6-1 | NA | CASSELAGQETQYF | TGTGCCAGCAGTGAACTAGCGGGTCAAGAGACCCAGTACTTC
TRBJ1-1 | 13 | NA | TRBV5-4 | NA | CASNPQGLPEAFF | TGTGCCAGCAACCCACAGGGTCTCCCTGAAGCTTTCTTT
TRBJ1-1 | 15 | NA | TRBV7-9 | NA | CASSNKGVGDTEAFF | TGTGCCAGCAGCAATAAGGGTGTGGGGGACACTGAAGCTTTCTTT
TRBJ2-7 | 13 | NA | TRBV19 | NA | CASSMGVAYEQYF | TGTGCCAGTAGTATGGGGGTAGCCTACGAGCAGTACTTC
TRBJ2-1 | 14 | NA | TRBV7-9 | NA | CASSLLAVYNEQFF | TGTGCCAGCAGCTTATTAGCGGTCTACAATGAGCAGTTCTTC
TRBJ1-2 | 15 | TRBD1 | TRBV5-1 | NA | CASSLTGALPMGYTF | TGCGCCAGCAGCTTGACAGGGGCCCTACCTATGGGCTACACCTTC
TRBJ2-7 | 14 | NA | TRBV7-8 | NA | CASSLGGTAYEQYF | TGTGCCAGCAGCTTAGGGGGAACCGCCTACGAGCAGTACTTC
TRBJ1-2 | 17 | TRBD1 | TRBV2 | NA | CASSDGTGARYLDGYTF | TGTGCCAGCAGTGATGGGACAGGGGCCCGCTACCTGGATGGCTACACCTTC
TRBJ2-7 | 16 | TRBD2 | TRBV4-2 | once | CASSQDWTSGTYEQYF | TGTGCCAGCAGCCAAGACTGGACTAGCGGAACCTACGAGCAGTACTTC
TRBJ2-7 | 12 | TRBD2 | TRBV29-1 | NA | CSVGSGGYEQYF | TGCAGCGTTGGGTCGGGGGGCTACGAGCAGTACTTC
TRBJ1-3 | 16 | NA | TRBV2 | few | CASRVGTAISGNTIYF | TGTGCCAGCAGGGTTGGGACGGCCATCTCTGGAAACACCATATATTTT
TRBJ1-5 | 14 | NA | TRBV28 | NA | CASSYDRSSQPQHF | TGTGCCAGCAGTTATGACAGAAGCAGTCAGCCCCAGCATTTT